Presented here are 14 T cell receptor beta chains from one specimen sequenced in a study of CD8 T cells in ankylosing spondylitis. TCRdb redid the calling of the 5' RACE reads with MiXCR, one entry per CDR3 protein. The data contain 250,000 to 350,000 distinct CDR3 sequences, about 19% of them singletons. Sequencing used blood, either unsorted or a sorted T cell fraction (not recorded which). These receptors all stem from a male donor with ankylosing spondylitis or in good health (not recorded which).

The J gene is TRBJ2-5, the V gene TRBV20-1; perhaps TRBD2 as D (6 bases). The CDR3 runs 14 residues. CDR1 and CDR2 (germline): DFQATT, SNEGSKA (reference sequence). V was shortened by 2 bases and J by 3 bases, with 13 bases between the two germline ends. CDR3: CSARREILKETQYF. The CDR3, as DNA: TGCAGTGCTAGACGGGAGATACTAAAAGAGACCCAGTACTTC.

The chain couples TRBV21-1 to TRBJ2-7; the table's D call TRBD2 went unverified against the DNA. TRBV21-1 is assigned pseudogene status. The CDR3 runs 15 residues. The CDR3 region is CASSTRTEERYEQYV. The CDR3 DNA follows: TGTGCCAGCAGCACGAGGACTGAAGAACGCTACGAGCAGTACGTC.

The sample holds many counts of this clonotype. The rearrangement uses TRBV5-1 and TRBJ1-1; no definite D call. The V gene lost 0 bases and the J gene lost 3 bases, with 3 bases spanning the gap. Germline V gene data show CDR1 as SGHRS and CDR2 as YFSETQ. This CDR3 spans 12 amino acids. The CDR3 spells CASSLADTEAFF. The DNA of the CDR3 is TGCGCCAGCAGCTTGGCTGACACTGAAGCTTTCTTT.

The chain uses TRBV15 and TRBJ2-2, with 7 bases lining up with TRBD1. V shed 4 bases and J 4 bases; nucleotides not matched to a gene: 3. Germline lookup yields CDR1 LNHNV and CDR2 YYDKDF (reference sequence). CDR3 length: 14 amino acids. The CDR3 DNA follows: TGTGCCACCAGCAATAACAGGGGCACCGGGGAGCTGTTTTTT. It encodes CATSNNRGTGELFF.

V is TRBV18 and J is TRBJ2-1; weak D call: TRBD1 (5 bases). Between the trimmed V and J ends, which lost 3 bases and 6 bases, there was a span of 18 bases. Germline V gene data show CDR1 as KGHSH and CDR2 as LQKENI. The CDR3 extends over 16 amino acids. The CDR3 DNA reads TGTGCCAGCTCACCGTTTTCGCCCAGGGTTGGCAATGAGCAGTTCTTC. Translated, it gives CASSPFSPRVGNEQFF.

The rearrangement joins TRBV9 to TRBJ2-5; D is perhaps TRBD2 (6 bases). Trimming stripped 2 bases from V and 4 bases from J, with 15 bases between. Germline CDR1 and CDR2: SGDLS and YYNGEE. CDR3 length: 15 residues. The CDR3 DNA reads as TGTGCCAGCAGCGTTACTCCGGGAGTAGCAGAGACCCAGTACTTC. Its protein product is CASSVTPGVAETQYF.

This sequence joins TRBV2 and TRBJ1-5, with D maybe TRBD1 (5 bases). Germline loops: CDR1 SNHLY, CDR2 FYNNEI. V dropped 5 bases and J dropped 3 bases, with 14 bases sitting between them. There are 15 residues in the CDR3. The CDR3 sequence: CASSRDSTDNQPQHF. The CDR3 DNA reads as TGTGCCAGCAGTAGGGACTCTACGGACAATCAGCCCCAGCATTTT.

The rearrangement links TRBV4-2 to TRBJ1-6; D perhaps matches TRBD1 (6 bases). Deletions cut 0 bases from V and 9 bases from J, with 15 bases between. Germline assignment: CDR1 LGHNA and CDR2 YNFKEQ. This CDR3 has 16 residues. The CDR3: CASSQDAAGVASPLHF. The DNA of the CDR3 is TGTGCCAGCAGCCAAGATGCGGCAGGGGTTGCTTCACCCCTCCACTTT.

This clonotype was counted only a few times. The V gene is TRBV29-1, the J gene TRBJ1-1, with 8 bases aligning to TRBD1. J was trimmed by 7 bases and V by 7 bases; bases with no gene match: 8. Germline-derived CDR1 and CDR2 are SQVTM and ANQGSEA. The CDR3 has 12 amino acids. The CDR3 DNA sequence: TGCAGCGGCCTGGACAGGGCGGGTGAAGCTTTCTTT. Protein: CSGLDRAGEAFF.

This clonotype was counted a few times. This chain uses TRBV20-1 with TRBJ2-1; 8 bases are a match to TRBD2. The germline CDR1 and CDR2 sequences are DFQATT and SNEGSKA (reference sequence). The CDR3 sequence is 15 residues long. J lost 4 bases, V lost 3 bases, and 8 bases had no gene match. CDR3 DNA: TGCAGTGCTAGTCAACCGGGGGGGGGTTACAATGAGCAGTTCTTC. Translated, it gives CSASQPGGGYNEQFF.

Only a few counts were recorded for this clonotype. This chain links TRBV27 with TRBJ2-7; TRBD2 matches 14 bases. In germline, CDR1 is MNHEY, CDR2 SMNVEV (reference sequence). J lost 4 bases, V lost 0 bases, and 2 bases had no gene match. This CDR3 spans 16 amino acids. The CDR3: CASSLSGLAGGYEQYV. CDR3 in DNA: TGTGCCAGCAGTTTATCCGGACTAGCGGGAGGTTACGAGCAGTACGTC.

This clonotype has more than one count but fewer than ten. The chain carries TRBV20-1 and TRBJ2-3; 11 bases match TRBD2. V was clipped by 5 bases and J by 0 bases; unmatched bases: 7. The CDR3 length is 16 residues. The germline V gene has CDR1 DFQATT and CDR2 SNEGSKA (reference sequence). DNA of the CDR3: TGCAGTGCTTCAAGTAGGACTAGCGGGAGCACAGATACGCAGTATTTT. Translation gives CSASSRTSGSTDTQYF.

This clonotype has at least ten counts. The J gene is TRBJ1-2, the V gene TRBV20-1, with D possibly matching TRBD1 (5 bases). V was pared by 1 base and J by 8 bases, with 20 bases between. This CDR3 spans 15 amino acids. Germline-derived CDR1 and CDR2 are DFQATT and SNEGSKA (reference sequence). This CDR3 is CSARGGRQRGEGYTF. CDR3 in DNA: TGCAGTGCTAGAGGTGGCCGTCAGAGGGGAGAGGGCTACACCTTC.

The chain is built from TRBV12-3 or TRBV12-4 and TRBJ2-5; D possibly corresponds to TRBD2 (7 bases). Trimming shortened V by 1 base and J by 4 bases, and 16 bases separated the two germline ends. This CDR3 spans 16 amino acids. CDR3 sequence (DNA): TGTGCCAGCAGTTTAGTGGGCAGGGGAGGGGGAGAGACCCAGTACTTC. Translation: CASSLVGRGGGETQYF.